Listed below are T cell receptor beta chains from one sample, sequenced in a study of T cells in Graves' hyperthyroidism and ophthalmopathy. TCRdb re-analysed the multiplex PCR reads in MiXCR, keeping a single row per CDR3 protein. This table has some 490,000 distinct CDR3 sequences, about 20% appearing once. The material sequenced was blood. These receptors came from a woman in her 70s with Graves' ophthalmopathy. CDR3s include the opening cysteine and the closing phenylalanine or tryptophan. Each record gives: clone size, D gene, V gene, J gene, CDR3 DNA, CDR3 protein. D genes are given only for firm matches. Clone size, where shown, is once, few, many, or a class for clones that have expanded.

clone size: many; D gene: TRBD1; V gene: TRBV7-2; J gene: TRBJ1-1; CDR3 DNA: TGTGCCAGCAGCCTACAGGGGATCACTGAAGCTTTCTTT; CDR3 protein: CASSLQGITEAFF
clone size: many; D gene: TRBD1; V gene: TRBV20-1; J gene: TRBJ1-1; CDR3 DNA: TGCAGTGCTGCTCCCGGGACAGGGGTCCGAGGCACTGAAGCTTTCTTT; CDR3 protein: CSAAPGTGVRGTEAFF
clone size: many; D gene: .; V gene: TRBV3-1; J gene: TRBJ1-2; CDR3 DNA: TGTGCCAGCAGCCAAGGCTACAGGGTTGCTGGCTACACCTTC; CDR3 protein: CASSQGYRVAGYTF
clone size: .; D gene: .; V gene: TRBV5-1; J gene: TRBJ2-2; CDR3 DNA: TGCGCCAGCAGCCCTTACAGTTCGAACACCGGGGAGCTGTTTTTT; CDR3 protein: CASSPYSSNTGELFF
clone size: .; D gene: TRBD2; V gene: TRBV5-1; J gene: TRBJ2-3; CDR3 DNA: TGCGCCAGCAGCTTGGTGGTAGCGGGAGGTGATACGCAGTATTTT; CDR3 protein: CASSLVVAGGDTQYF
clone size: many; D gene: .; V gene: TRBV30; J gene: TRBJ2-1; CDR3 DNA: TGTGCCTGGGGGGGAGGCTACAATGAGCAGTTCTTC; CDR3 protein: CAWGGGYNEQFF
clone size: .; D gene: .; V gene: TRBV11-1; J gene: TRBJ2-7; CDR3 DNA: TGTGCCAGCAGCTTTGGTAGGCGGGCCTCCTACGAGCAGTACTTC; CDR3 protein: CASSFGRRASYEQYF
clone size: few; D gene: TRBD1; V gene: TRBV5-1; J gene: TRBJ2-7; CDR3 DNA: TGCGCCAGCAGCTGGGGACAGGGGAACACCTACGAGCAGTACTTC; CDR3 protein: CASSWGQGNTYEQYF
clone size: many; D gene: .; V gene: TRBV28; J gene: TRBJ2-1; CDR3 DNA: TGTGCCAGCAGTTCCTCGAGCCCACCAGAGCAGTTCTTC; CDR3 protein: CASSSSSPPEQFF
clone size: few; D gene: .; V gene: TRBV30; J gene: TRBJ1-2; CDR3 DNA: TGTGCCTGGAGAGGATCGTTCTATGGCTACACCTTC; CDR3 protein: CAWRGSFYGYTF
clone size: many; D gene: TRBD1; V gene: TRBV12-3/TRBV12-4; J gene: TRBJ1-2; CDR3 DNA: TGTGCCAGCAGCCGGGACAGGGGGCTCTCCTATGGCTACACCTTC; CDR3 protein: CASSRDRGLSYGYTF
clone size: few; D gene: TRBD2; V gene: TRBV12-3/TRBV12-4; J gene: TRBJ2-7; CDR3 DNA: TGTGCCAGCACGGTAGCGGGTTCCTACGAGCAGTACTTC; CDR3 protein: CASTVAGSYEQYF
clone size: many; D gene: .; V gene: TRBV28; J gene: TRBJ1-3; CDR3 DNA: TGTGCCAGCAGAATTGGGGGGGCGCAGGGTGGAAACACCATATATTTT; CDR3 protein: CASRIGGAQGGNTIYF
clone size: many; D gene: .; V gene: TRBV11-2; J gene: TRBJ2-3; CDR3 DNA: TGTGCCAGCAGCCGCGGATACGGCACAGATACGCAGTATTTT; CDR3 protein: CASSRGYGTDTQYF
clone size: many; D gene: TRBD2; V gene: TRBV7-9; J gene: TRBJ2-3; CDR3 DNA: TGTGCCAGCAGCCCTATATGGGCGGGAGCGGCAGATACGCAGTATTTT; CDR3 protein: CASSPIWAGAADTQYF
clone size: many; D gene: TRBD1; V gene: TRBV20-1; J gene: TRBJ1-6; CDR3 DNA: TGCAGTGCTAGGTCTGGGGCAGGGGGCAATTCACCCCTCCACTTT; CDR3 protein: CSARSGAGGNSPLHF
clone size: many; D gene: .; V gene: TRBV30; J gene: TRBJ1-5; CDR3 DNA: TGTGCCTGGAGTGGAAACGTCTTTAGCAATCAGCCCCAGCATTTT; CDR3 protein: CAWSGNVFSNQPQHF
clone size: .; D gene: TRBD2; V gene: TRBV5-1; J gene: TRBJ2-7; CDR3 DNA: TGCGCCAGCAGCTTGGATGGACTAGCGGAAAACGAGCAGTACTTC; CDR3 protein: CASSLDGLAENEQYF
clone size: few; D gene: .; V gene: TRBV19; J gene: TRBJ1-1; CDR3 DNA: TGTGCCATTCGGGTGGGGGCAGGAGAAACTGAAGCTTTCTTT; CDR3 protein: CAIRVGAGETEAFF
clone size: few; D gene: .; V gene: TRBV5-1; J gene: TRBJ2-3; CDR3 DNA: TGCGCCAGCAGCTTGGGGACAATCCGGCTGGGAGATACGCAGTATTTT; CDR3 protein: CASSLGTIRLGDTQYF
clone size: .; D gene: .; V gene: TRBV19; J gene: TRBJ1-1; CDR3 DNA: TGTGCCAGTAGTTTGAGGGAATCGAACACTGAAGCTTTCTTT; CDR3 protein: CASSLRESNTEAFF
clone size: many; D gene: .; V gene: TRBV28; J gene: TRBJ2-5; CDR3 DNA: TGTGCCAGCAGTTTAGTTAGGGAGACCCAGTACTTC; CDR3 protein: CASSLVRETQYF
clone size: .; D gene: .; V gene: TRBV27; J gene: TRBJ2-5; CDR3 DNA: TGTGCCAGCAGTTTTTGGGGGAGGAAAGAGACCCAGTACTTC; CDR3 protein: CASSFWGRKETQYF
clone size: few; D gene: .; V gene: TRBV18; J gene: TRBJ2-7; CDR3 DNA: TGTGCCAGCTCACCAATTGCAGGCAATTACGAGCAGTACTTC; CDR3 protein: CASSPIAGNYEQYF
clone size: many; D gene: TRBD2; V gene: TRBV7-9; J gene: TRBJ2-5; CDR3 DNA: TGTGCCAGCCGCAAGGGGCTAGCGGGAGGTGTGTTGGAGACCCAGTACTTC; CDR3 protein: CASRKGLAGGVLETQYF
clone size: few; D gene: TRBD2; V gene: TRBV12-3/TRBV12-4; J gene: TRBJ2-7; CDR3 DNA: TGTGCCAGCAGGGGTTGGACTAGCGCCTCCTACGAGCAGTACTTC; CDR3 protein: CASRGWTSASYEQYF
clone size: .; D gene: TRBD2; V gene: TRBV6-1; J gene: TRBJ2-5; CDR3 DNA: TGTGCCAGCAGTCGGACTAGCGGGAGTTGGAAGTACTTC; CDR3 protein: CASSRTSGSWKYF
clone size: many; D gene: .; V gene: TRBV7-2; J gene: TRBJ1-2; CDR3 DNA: TGTGCCAGCAGCTCCAGATTCCCCATTGAAGGCTACACCTTC; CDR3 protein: CASSSRFPIEGYTF
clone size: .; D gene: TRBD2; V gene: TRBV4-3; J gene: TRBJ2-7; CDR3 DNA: TGCGCCAGCAGCCAAGATTTTAGCGGGAGGGCCTACGAGCAGTACTTC; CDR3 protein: CASSQDFSGRAYEQYF
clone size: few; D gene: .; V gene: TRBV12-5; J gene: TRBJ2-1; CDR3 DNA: TGTGCTAGTGGTTTGGACAGGGGAGGGAACAATGAGCAGTTCTTC; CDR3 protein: CASGLDRGGNNEQFF
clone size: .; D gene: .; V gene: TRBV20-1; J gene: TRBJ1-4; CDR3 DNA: TGCAGTGCGGAAACAGGGACGGGGGATGAAAAACTGTTTTTT; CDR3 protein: CSAETGTGDEKLFF
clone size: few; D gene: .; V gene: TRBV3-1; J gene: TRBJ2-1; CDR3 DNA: TGTGCCAGCAGCCAAGATTCGGCTAGTTGGAATGAGCAGTTCTTC; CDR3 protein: CASSQDSASWNEQFF
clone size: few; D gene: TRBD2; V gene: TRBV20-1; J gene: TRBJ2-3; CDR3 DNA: TGCAGTGCTAGTTTTTCAGGGAGGGCGGATACGCAGTATTTT; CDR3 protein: CSASFSGRADTQYF
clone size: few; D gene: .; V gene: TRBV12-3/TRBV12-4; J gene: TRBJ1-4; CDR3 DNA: TGTGCCAGCAGTTTAGAAAATGAAAAACTGTTTTTT; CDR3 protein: CASSLENEKLFF
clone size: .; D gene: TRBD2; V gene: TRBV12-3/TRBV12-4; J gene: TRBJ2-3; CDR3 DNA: TGTGCCAGCAGTTTAGGGACTAGCGGGACTAGCACAGATACGCAGTATTTT; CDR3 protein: CASSLGTSGTSTDTQYF
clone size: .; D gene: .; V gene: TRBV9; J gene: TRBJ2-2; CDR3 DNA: TGTGCCAGCAGCACACAGTACAACACCGGGGAGCTGTTTTTT; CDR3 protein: CASSTQYNTGELFF
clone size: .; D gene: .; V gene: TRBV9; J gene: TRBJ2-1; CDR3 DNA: TGTGCCAGCGGACCGCCCGGTGAGCAGTTCTTC; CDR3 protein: CASGPPGEQFF
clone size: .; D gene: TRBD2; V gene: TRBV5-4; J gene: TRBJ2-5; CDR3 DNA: TGTGCCAGCAGCTCGGGGGGAGTTAGTCGGGAGACCCAGTACTTC; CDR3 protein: CASSSGGVSRETQYF
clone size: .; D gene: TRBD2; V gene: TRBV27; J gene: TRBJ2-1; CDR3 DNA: TGTGCCAGCAGTCTGGGACTAGCGGTTGTTGATGAGCAGTTCTTC; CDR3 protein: CASSLGLAVVDEQFF
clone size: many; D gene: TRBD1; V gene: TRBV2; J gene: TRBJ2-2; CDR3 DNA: TGTGCCAGCAGTGAGGCAGGGGGAAGGATATCCGGGGAGCTGTTTTTT; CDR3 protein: CASSEAGGRISGELFF
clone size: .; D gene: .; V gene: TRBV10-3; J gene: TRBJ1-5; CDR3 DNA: TGTGCCATCAGTGATTCAGTGATCGGAAGAGGCAATCAGCCCCAGCATTTT; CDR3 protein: CAISDSVIGRGNQPQHF
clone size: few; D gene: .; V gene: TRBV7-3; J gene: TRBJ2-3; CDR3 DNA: TGTGCCAGCAGCTCGCCCCCCGGGGGCGGAACAGATACGCAGTATTTT; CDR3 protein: CASSSPPGGGTDTQYF
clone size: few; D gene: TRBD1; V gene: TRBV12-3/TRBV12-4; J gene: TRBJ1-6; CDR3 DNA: TGTGCCAGCAGCACTACAGGGGGGTCACCCCTCCACTTT; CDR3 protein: CASSTTGGSPLHF
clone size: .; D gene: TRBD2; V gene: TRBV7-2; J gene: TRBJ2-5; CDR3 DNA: TGTGCCAGCAGCACTACCAGGGGGCGGAGGGCTAGCGGGAGAGTGGTTCGGGAGACCCAGTACTTC; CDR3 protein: CASSTTRGRRASGRVVRETQYF
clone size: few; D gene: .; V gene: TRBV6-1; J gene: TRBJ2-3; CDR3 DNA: TGTGCCAGCTGTAAGGGGGGCGCAGATACGCAGTATTTT; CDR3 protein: CASCKGGADTQYF
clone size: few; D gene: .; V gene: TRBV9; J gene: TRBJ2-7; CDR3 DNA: TGTGCCAGCAGCGGACCGGGACCCCCCTACGAGCAGTACTTC; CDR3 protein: CASSGPGPPYEQYF
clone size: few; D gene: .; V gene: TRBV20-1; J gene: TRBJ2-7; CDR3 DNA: TGCAGTGTCCAGGAAAGCTACGAGCAGTACTTC; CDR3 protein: CSVQESYEQYF
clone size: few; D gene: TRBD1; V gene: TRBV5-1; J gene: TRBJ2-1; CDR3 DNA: TGCGCCAGCAGCTTGGGAGCAGGGGGCGACTACAATGAGCAGTTCTTC; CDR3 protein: CASSLGAGGDYNEQFF
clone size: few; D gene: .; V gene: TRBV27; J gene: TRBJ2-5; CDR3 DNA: TGTGCCAGCAGTCCCCTAGTAGTAAGAGAGACCCAGTACTTC; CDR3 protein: CASSPLVVRETQYF
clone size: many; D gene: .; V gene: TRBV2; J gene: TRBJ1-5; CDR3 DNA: TGTGCCAGTGGCGGGATGCGTAGCAATCAGCCCCAGCATTTT; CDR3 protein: CASGGMRSNQPQHF
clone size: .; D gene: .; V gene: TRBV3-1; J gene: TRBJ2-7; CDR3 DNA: TGTGCCAGCAGCTCGGGTTTCGAGCAGTACTTC; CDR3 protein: CASSSGFEQYF
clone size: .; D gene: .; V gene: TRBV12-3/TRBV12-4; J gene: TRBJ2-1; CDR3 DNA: TGTGCCAGCAGTTTTCTAGCCGGGAATGAGCAGTTCTTC; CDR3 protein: CASSFLAGNEQFF
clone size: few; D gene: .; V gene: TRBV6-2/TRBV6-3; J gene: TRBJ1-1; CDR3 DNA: TGTGCCAGCAGTTTATGGCAGGAAGCTTTCTTT; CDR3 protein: CASSLWQEAFF
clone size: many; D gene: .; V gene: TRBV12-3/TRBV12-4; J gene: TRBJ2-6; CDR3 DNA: TGTGCCAGCAGTCCCCTTGGGGCCAACGTCCTGACTTTC; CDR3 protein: CASSPLGANVLTF
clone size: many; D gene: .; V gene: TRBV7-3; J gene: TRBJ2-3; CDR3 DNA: TGTGCCAGCAGCCGAACGGGCGGAGAGGCAGATACGCAGTATTTT; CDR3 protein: CASSRTGGEADTQYF